This TCR beta chain was found in a study of regulatory dendritic cells for organ transplantation (dated by TCRdb to 2017 to 2019). For the study in its entirety: TCRbeta repertoires were sequenced from sorted naive and memory CD4+ and CD8+ T cells before and after allostimulation with regulatory or mature dendritic cells.

As concerns this clone: Its antigen is unknown. No per-base quality is available; no much larger clone lies one base away.

FACS was used to sort CD4+ or CD8+ cells into naive T cells, defined as CD45RA+, and memory T cells, defined as CD45RO+. T cells for TCR sequencing came from a couple of healthy control subjects. Sorted T cell subsets that were not stimulated were used as baseline controls for the mixed lymphocyte reactions. The Qiagen DNeasy Blood & Tissue Kit was used for extraction of genomic DNA. The CDR3, cysteine through phenylalanine, is 14 amino acids long. The retained sequence is limited to the CDR3, 42 bases, with the frame set at the first base. After removal of 5 bases from V and 4 bases from J, the junction retains 3 bases not matched to a gene. The germline V gene provides CDR1 MDHEN and CDR2 SYDVKM. A multiplexed two-step PCR with Vbeta-specific forward primers and Jbeta-specific reverse primers was used to amplify the TCRbeta CDR3 regions. Through the immunoSEQ service, TCRbeta libraries were sequenced on an Illumina instrument. In the original analysis: V, D and J genes were assigned using IMGT annotation, and counts were corrected for multiplex PCR bias using synthetic CDR3 analogues. In the immunoSEQ Analyzer, repertoire clonality was calculated as one minus normalized Shannon entropy. Clonal expansion was defined using Fisher's exact test with Benjamini-Hochberg false discovery rate control and a two-tailed threshold of P<0.01. The clones in this table, taken by TCRdb from immuneACCESS, are in-frame only. Not every clone is retained; where verified, under half of the shortfall comes from an unresolved V gene, and the cause of the rest is unknown. V and J calls and clone size come straight from that table; D and trimming were deduced from the DNA. The sample table contains around 19,000 clones; only one count was recorded for about 70% of them. Approximately 0.97% of the sample rests with the top ten.

Here is what the overall study found, with its caveats: Of the resting subsets, the one holding the most alloreactive TCR clonotypes was memory CD8+ T cells. Allostimulation expanded memory CD8+ clones in both subjects, but regulatory dendritic cells appeared to induce more limited expansion than mature dendritic cells. Sequencing was done in only a couple of subjects, and the authors reported considerable heterogeneity between individuals in the alloreactive memory CD8+ T cell pool. The repertoires of naive CD4+ and CD8+ T cells were highly diverse, while memory cell repertoires were less diverse, with memory CD8+ cells being the most oligoclonal.

Sequencing used memory CD4+ T cells from blood. The sample's cell subset or site, from its label and the paper: CD45RO+ memory T cells. This receptor was identified in a human donor in good health. Here the chain combines TRBV28 and TRBJ1-2; 11 junctional bases match TRBD1. The DNA is as follows: TGTGCCAGCAGTGGGACAGGGGGTAGCTATGGCTACACCTTC. This is translated as CASSGTGGSYGYTF.